One and the same sample provided the 22 T cell receptor beta chains below, sequenced in a study of T cell responses to AZD1222 COVID-19 vaccine. Method: immunoSEQ multiplex PCR; TCRdb's copy keeps in-frame clones and lacks some. This table holds 130,000 to 150,000 clones, 88% found once. The sample was peripheral blood, taken on day 0 of AZD1222 vaccination. These receptors all stem from an adult in good health.

This clone occurred a few times. This chain connects TRBV19 to TRBJ1-3; D possibly corresponds to TRBD1 (6 bases). The germline CDR1 and CDR2 sequences are LNHDA and SQIVND (reference sequence). Trimming took 5 bases from V and 0 from J, leaving 11 bases between them. This CDR3 contains 15 residues. The CDR3 DNA reads TGTGCCAGTAGTCCGGGACACCTCTCTGGAAACACCATATATTTT. This encodes CASSPGHLSGNTIYF.

The chain couples TRBV2 to TRBJ1-1, with D possibly TRBD1 on 6 matching bases. CDR1 and CDR2 (germline): SNHLY, FYNNEI. This CDR3 has 12 amino acids. The V and J ends lost 5 bases and 7 bases respectively, with 11 bases between them. The CDR3 here is CASSQGQREAFF. The CDR3 nucleotides read TGTGCCAGCAGTCAGGGACAACGTGAAGCTTTCTTT.

A few counts support this clone. The gene calls are TRBV10-3 and TRBJ2-2; D possibly corresponds to TRBD2 (6 bases). CDR1 is ENHRY and CDR2 is SYGVKD in the germline V gene. V was pared by 10 bases and J by 4 bases, with 13 bases between. The CDR3 is 13 amino acids. The CDR3 coding sequence is TGTGCCACGGGCCTGGGGGGCACCGGGGAGCTGTTTTTT. It translates to CATGLGGTGELFF.

The V call is TRBV30, the J call TRBJ1-2; TRBD1 is a possible D gene (6 bases). Trimming shortened V by 5 bases and J by 6 bases, and 16 bases separated the two germline ends. This CDR3 region has 13 residues. The germline V gene encodes CDR1 GTSNPN and CDR2 SVGIG (reference sequence). This chain's CDR3 is CAWDFGGADGYTF. In DNA, the CDR3 is TGTGCCTGGGACTTCGGGGGGGCGGATGGCTACACCTTC.

Written as DNA, the CDR3 is TGTGCCAGCAGCCGTAATCGGGGATTCTACGAGCAGTACTTC. Translation gives CASSRNRGFYEQYF. The chain uses TRBV11-2 and TRBJ2-7; D is possibly TRBD2 (5 bases). This CDR3 has 14 residues. With 5 bases removed from V and 3 bases from J, the gap between germline ends came to 14 bases. Germline V gene lookup returns CDR1 SGHAT and CDR2 FQNNGV.

The rearrangement uses TRBV12-3 or TRBV12-4 and TRBJ1-3; D gene ambiguous. The CDR3 runs to 11 residues. Deletions cut 4 bases from V and 6 bases from J, with 4 bases between. The CDR3 reads CASSYPNTIYF. CDR3 DNA: TGTGCCAGCAGTTACCCAAACACCATATATTTT.

V usage is TRBV5-1 and J usage is TRBJ2-5; D assignment may be TRBD1 or TRBD2 (5 bases each). CDR3 length: 14 amino acids. Trimming removed 4 bases at V and 1 base at J, with 11 bases between. Germline V lookup: CDR1 SGHRS, CDR2 YFSETQ. The CDR3 loop reads CASSPSGTQETQYF. The CDR3 bases are TGCGCCAGCAGCCCTTCGGGGACCCAAGAGACCCAGTACTTC.

The genes are TRBV7-2 and TRBJ2-7, with a possible D match to TRBD2 (5 bases). This CDR3 comprises 17 residues. The germline V gene encodes CDR1 SGHTA and CDR2 FQGNSA. V was trimmed by 3 bases and J by 0 bases, leaving 18 bases between them. DNA of the CDR3: TGTGCCAGCAGCTTTGGCTTCGGCCTAGCCAACTCCTACGAGCAGTACTTC. Its translation: CASSFGFGLANSYEQYF.

CDR3 protein: CASSLSGTSGRLRTGELFF. The CDR3 nucleotides read TGTGCCAGTAGTCTATCCGGGACTAGCGGGAGGTTAAGGACCGGGGAGCTGTTTTTT. This rearrangement joins TRBV19 to TRBJ2-2; 15 positions agree with TRBD2. The CDR3 totals 19 residues. The germline CDR1 and CDR2 sequences are LNHDA and SQIVND (reference sequence). The V and J ends lost 5 bases and 5 bases, in that order; junction bases with no gene match: 12.

V gene TRBV7-8 combines with J gene TRBJ1-3, with D unclear. This CDR3 comprises 14 residues. V was cut by 3 bases and J by 0 bases, with 6 bases left in between. CDR1 is SGHVS, CDR2 FQNEAQ, per germline. The CDR3 reads CASSLRGSGNTIYF. CDR3 nucleotide sequence: TGTGCCAGCAGCTTGCGGGGCTCTGGAAACACCATATATTTT.

The CDR3 protein is CASSLYLLTYNEQFF. For the CDR3, the DNA is TGCGCCAGCTCCCTATACCTCCTTACCTACAATGAGCAGTTCTTC. V gene TRBV4-1 combines with J gene TRBJ2-1; D is unclear. Germline lookup yields CDR1 MGHRA and CDR2 YSYEKL. Trimming cost V 8 bases and J 2 bases, with 16 bases left between them. The CDR3 consists of 15 residues.

The chain has TRBV6-5 and TRBJ1-5; maybe TRBD1 (5 bases). This CDR3 spans 15 amino acids. V gave up 5 bases and J gave up 1 base, with 12 bases separating them. The germline V gene encodes CDR1 MNHEY and CDR2 SVGAGI. The CDR3 here is CASSHGTASNQPQHF. The CDR3, as DNA: TGTGCCAGCAGTCATGGGACGGCGAGCAATCAGCCCCAGCATTTT.

The rearrangement joins TRBV6-4 to TRBJ2-7; 13 bases map to TRBD2. With V trimmed by 8 bases and J by 2 bases, 3 bases remained unmatched. CDR3 length: 14 amino acids. In germline, CDR1 is MRHNA, CDR2 SNTAGT. CDR3 loop: CASDGLAGAYEQYF. The CDR3 region has the DNA TGTGCCAGCGACGGACTAGCGGGAGCCTACGAGCAGTACTTC.

This rearrangement joins TRBV10-3 to TRBJ2-1; a weak D match, TRBD2 (5 bases). The V and J ends lost 11 bases and 8 bases respectively, with 16 bases between them. The length of the CDR3 is 12 residues. Germline CDR1 and CDR2: ENHRY and SYGVKD. As DNA, the CDR3 is TGTGCCGTTTCCCGGGATGAATATGAGCAGTTCTTC. The encoded protein is CAVSRDEYEQFF.

The chain links TRBV4-1 to TRBJ1-3; 8 nucleotides agree with TRBD1. Trimming removed 1 base from V and 2 bases from J; junction bases left unmatched: 7. This CDR3 comprises 17 residues. Germline-derived CDR1 and CDR2 are MGHRA and YSYEKL. The CDR3 protein is CASSQGPTGATGNTIYF. CDR3 coding DNA: TGCGCCAGCAGCCAAGGGCCGACAGGGGCAACTGGAAACACCATATATTTT.

This chain uses TRBV11-3 with TRBJ2-6; no definite D call. Germline assignment: CDR1 SGHNT and CDR2 YENEEA. The V and J ends lost 5 bases and 2 bases respectively, with 16 bases between them. CDR3 length: 17 amino acids. The CDR3 loop reads CASSIWGGGTGANVLTF. Written as DNA, the CDR3 is TGTGCCAGCAGCATTTGGGGTGGTGGGACTGGGGCCAACGTCCTGACTTTC.

The chain carries TRBV19 and TRBJ2-2; D call uncertain. The germline V gene encodes CDR1 LNHDA and CDR2 SQIVND (reference sequence). V shed 7 bases and J shed 1 base, with 16 bases lying between them. This CDR3 spans 16 amino acids. In DNA form, the CDR3 reads TGTGCCAGTATCATGCGCCACTGGGAGAACACCGGGGAGCTGTTTTTT. As protein: CASIMRHWENTGELFF. Variable domain in full (rest from reference TRBV19 and TRBJ2-2): DGGITQSPKYLFRKEGQNVTLSCEQNLNHDAMYWYRQDPGQGLRLIYYSQIVNDFQKGDIAEGYSVSREKKESFPLTVTSAQKNPTAFYLCASIMRHWENTGELFFGEGSRLTVL.

This clone was seen once. The chain joins TRBV11-2 to TRBJ2-3, with TRBD1 as a possible D gene (5 bases). CDR1 and CDR2 from the germline V gene are SGHAT and FQNNGV. This CDR3 region has 17 residues. The ends were cut back, 5 bases at V and 2 bases at J, with 20 bases in the middle. The CDR3 coding sequence is TGTGCCAGCAGCCGACAATCTAGACAGCGAATCACAGATACGCAGTATTTT. This codes for CASSRQSRQRITDTQYF.

This clone showed up just once. The gene calls are TRBV9 and TRBJ2-7; TRBD2 might be the D (6 bases). CDR1 is SGDLS, CDR2 YYNGEE, per germline. The V end was cut by 0 bases, the J end by 3 bases, with 10 bases between. This CDR3 has 14 amino acids. Here the CDR3 DNA reads TGTGCCAGCAGCGTAGGAGCCGGGAGCTACGAGCAGTACTTC. Translated: CASSVGAGSYEQYF.

The chain has TRBV2 and TRBJ2-7; D might be TRBD2 (6 bases). This CDR3 is built from 14 residues. CDR1 is SNHLY, CDR2 FYNNEI, per germline. V was cut by 7 bases and J by 0 bases, with 13 bases left in between. CDR3 nucleotides: TGTGCCAGCAAATCTAGCGACTACTCCTACGAGCAGTACTTC. Residues: CASKSSDYSYEQYF.

For this clone: Its ends do not fully match the called genes, so a read error is possible. The J gene is TRBJ2-7, the V gene TRBV14; 8 nucleotides line up with TRBD1. This CDR3 spans 14 amino acids. Germline CDR1 and CDR2: SGHDN and FVKESK. CDR3 sequence reads: CASSQDRGPYEQYF. The CDR3 DNA is TGTGCCAGCAGTCAAGACAGGGGTCCGTACGAGCAGTACTTC. Full variable domain (outside the CDR3, taken from reference TRBV14 and TRBJ2-7): EAGVTQFPSHSVIEKGQTVTLRCDPISGHDNLYWYRRVMGKEIKFLLHFVKESKQDESGMPNNRFLAERTGGTYSTLKVQPAELEDSGVYFCASSQDRGPYEQYFGPGTRLTVT.

The rearrangement joins TRBV13 to TRBJ2-2, with TRBD1 matching 7 bases. This CDR3 has 15 residues. The J segment lost 5 bases and the V segment lost 5 bases, leaving 8 bases of the junction unmatched. Germline V lookup: CDR1 PRHDT, CDR2 FYEKMQ (reference sequence). The CDR3 DNA is TGTGCCAGCAGCCAGGACAGGCTGGGGACCGGGGAGCTGTTTTTT. It translates to CASSQDRLGTGELFF.